This T cell receptor (beta chain) is from a study of blood T cell repertoires in COVID-19. Study overall: COVID-19 samples, acute and convalescent, were from the United States, Italy and Spain. T cells, B-cell-depleted T cells, or PBMCs provided the cDNA or gDNA that served as material.

Authors' processing steps: Amplification of reference gene primers was used by the study to estimate nucleated cell counts. The protocol was immunoSEQ multiplex PCR, while the TCRdb copy is restricted to in-frame clones and leaves out a portion. V, J and clone size reflect that table, while D and trimming were determined from the DNA. The table has a few hundred thousand clones, roughly 90% seen once. This CDR3 has 16 amino acids. Germline V gives CDR1 MNHEY, CDR2 SMNVEV (reference sequence). Trimming cost V 6 bases and J 13 bases, with 25 bases left between them. The J gene is TRBJ1-6, the V gene TRBV27, with D possibly TRBD1 on 6 matching bases. The sample taken for sequencing was peripheral blood. The receptor comes from a man between 60 and 75 years old who had recovered from COVID-19. In nucleotides, the CDR3 is TGTGCCAGCAGCTTAAACAGGGCAATGGGAAAATTGCCCCTCCACTTT. Protein product: CASSLNRAMGKLPLHF.